The 8 T cell receptor beta chains below come from one sample, sequenced in a study of T-cell memory formation after mild COVID-19. TCRdb reanalysed the 5' RACE reads using MiXCR and keeps one entry per CDR3 protein. The sample gives some 180,000 distinct CDR3 sequences, 10% to 15% of which show up once; roughly 3.4% is in the top ten. Specimen: PBMCs or a T cell subset sorted from them (not recorded which). These receptor sequences come from a man aged 18 to 35 who had mild COVID-19 (a few samples of this study predate the infection). Cell type and time point are not known.

The rearrangement links TRBV5-1 to TRBJ1-1; 9 bases are a match to TRBD1. The V and J ends lost 4 bases and 7 bases, in that order; junction bases with no gene match: 11. The CDR3 has 15 residues. Germline-derived CDR1 and CDR2 are SGHRS and YFSETQ. CDR3 amino acids: CASSPGQGVANEAFF. CDR3 coding DNA: TGCGCCAGCAGCCCGGGACAGGGCGTTGCCAATGAAGCTTTCTTT.

The CDR3 reads CASSPNPDRLNTEAFF. CDR3 nucleotide sequence: TGTGCCAGCAGCCCCAACCCGGACAGACTGAACACTGAAGCTTTCTTT. The chain has TRBV5-4 and TRBJ1-1, with TRBD1 as a possible D gene (6 bases). The germline CDR1 and CDR2 sequences are SGHNT and YYREEE (reference sequence). Between the trimmed V and J ends, which lost 4 bases and 0 bases, there was a span of 16 bases. The length of the CDR3 is 16 residues.

This clonotype has more than one count but fewer than ten. This chain connects TRBV4-3 to TRBJ2-2; 12 bases fit TRBD2. The germline V gene has CDR1 LGHNA and CDR2 YSLEER. There are 17 residues in the CDR3. The V gene end was trimmed by 4 bases and the J gene end by 3 bases; junction bases not matched to a gene: 6. CDR3 sequence (DNA): TGCGCCAGCAGCCCCCGACTAGCGGGGGACGACACCGGGGAGCTGTTTTTT. Translated: CASSPRLAGDDTGELFF.

This clonotype was seen at least ten times. The chain links TRBV11-2 to TRBJ2-6; D remains ambiguous. The CDR3 sequence is 13 residues long. Germline assignment: CDR1 SGHAT and CDR2 FQNNGV. Trimming shortened V by 8 bases and J by 1 base, and 6 bases separated the two germline ends. This chain's CDR3 is CASVFSGANVLTF. CDR3 coding DNA: TGTGCCAGCGTGTTTTCTGGGGCCAACGTCCTGACTTTC.

In this sample, this clonotype turned up many times. The V call is TRBV28, the J call TRBJ2-5; TRBD2 aligns across 9 bases. Looked up from germline, CDR1 is MDHEN and CDR2 is SYDVKM. J was trimmed by 7 bases and V by 7 bases; bases with no gene match: 13. CDR3 length: 15 residues. CDR3 sequence: CASMAGGRLIATQYF. CDR3 nucleotide sequence: TGTGCCAGCATGGCGGGGGGGAGGCTTATTGCGACCCAGTACTTC.

This clonotype was observed a few times. This sequence joins TRBV5-1 and TRBJ1-1; a possible D gene is TRBD1 (5 bases). The V end was cut by 5 bases, the J end by 5 bases, with 13 bases between. The CDR3 runs 13 residues. CDR1 is SGHRS, CDR2 YFSETQ, per germline. CDR3 DNA sequence: TGCGCCAGCAGTACCCTCGGGGGGACTGAAGCTTTCTTT. As protein: CASSTLGGTEAFF.

This clonotype was detected a few times. The chain employs TRBV12-3 or TRBV12-4 and TRBJ2-1; 7 nucleotides match TRBD2. The J segment lost 5 bases and the V segment lost 7 bases, leaving 8 bases of the junction unmatched. The CDR3 has 14 residues. The CDR3 here is CASTSGVGNNEQFF. CDR3 DNA sequence: TGTGCCAGCACGAGCGGGGTCGGTAACAATGAGCAGTTCTTC.

This clonotype has ten or more counts. The chain's CDR3 is CASSLGSQETQYF. For the CDR3, the DNA is TGTGCCAGCAGCTTAGGTTCCCAAGAGACCCAGTACTTC. The rearrangement links TRBV7-3 to TRBJ2-5; D unclear. CDR3 size: 13 residues. Germline CDR1 is SGHTA and CDR2 is FQGTGA. V was shortened by 2 bases and J by 1 base, with 5 bases between the two germline ends.